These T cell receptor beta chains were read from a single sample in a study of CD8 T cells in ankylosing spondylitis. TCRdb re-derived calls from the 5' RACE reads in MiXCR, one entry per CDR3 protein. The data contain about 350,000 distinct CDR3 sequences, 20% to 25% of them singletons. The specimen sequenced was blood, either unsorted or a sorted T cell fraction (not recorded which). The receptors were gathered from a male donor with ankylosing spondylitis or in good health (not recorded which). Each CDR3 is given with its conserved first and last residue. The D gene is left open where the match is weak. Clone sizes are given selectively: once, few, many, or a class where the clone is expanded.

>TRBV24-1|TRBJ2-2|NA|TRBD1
CATSDLDRGPLDTGELFF
TGTGCCACCAGTGATTTAGACAGGGGGCCTCTCGACACCGGGGAGCTGTTTTTT
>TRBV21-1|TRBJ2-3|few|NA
CASSKERTISTDTQYF
TGTGCCAGCAGCAAAGAGCGCACGATTAGCACAGATACGCAGTATTTT
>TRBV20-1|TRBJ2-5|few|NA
CSARDVAGIETQYF
TGCAGTGCTAGAGATGTTGCCGGGATCGAGACCCAGTACTTC
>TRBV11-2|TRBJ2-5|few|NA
CASSLAPSRETQYF
TGTGCCAGCAGCTTAGCTCCCTCAAGGGAGACCCAGTACTTC
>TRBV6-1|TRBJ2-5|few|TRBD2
CASSRGTSGGETQYF
TGTGCCAGCAGTCGCGGGACTAGCGGGGGAGAGACCCAGTACTTC
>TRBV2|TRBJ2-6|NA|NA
CAFSFGHRVYSGANVLTF
TGTGCCTTCAGTTTCGGCCACAGGGTCTACTCTGGGGCCAACGTCCTGACTTTC
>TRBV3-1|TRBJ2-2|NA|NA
CASSPELMNTGELFF
TGTGCCAGCAGCCCCGAATTGATGAACACCGGGGAGCTGTTTTTT
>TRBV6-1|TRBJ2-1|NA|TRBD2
CASNSGGMREQFF
TGTGCCAGCAATAGCGGGGGAATGCGAGAGCAGTTCTTC
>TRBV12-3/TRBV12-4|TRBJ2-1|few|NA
CASSFILDNEQFF
TGTGCCAGCAGTTTTATCCTCGACAATGAGCAGTTCTTC
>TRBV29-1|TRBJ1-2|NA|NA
CSVATLHYGYTF
TGCAGCGTTGCAACACTTCACTATGGCTACACCTTC
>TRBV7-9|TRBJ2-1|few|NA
CASSPGRGDNEQFF
TGTGCCAGCAGCCCAGGTCGTGGGGACAATGAGCAGTTCTTC
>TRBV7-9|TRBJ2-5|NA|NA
CASSSPPLWGEETQYF
TGTGCCAGCAGCTCTCCACCCCTCTGGGGAGAAGAGACCCAGTACTTC
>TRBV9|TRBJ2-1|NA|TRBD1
CASSGGQTYNEQFF
TGTGCCAGCAGCGGGGGACAGACCTACAATGAGCAGTTCTTC
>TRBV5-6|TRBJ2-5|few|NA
CASSLALSGEEETQYF
TGTGCCAGCAGCTTGGCCCTCTCAGGGGAGGAGGAGACCCAGTACTTC
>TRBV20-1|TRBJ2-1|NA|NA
CSVLNPRKSSYNEQFF
TGCAGTGTGTTAAACCCACGGAAGAGCTCCTACAATGAGCAGTTCTTC
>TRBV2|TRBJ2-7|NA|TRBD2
CASSGGLAGGVISYEQYF
TGTGCCAGCAGTGGGGGACTAGCGGGGGGCGTTATCTCCTACGAGCAGTACTTC
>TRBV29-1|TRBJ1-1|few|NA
CSVEVFPGTNTEAFF
TGCAGCGTTGAGGTCTTTCCTGGAACGAACACTGAAGCTTTCTTT
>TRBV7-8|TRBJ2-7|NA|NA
CASSPSRHSSYEQYF
TGTGCCAGCAGCCCTTCCCGCCATAGCTCCTACGAGCAGTACTTC
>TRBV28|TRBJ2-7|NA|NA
CASRTDSSYEQYF
TGTGCCAGCAGGACAGATAGCTCCTACGAGCAGTACTTC
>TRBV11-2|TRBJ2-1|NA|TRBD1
CASSQFWTGSGEQFF
TGTGCCAGCAGCCAATTCTGGACAGGGTCGGGTGAGCAGTTCTTC
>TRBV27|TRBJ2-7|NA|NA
CASSLRDAPYEQYF
TGTGCCAGCAGTTTAAGGGACGCCCCCTACGAGCAGTACTTC
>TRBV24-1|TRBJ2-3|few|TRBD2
CATSSGGTDTQYF
TGTGCCACCAGTAGCGGGGGGACAGATACGCAGTATTTT
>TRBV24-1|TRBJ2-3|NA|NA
CATSSPQGLSDTQYF
TGTGCCACCAGTAGCCCACAGGGCTTGTCTGATACGCAGTATTTT
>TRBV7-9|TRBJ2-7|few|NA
CASSSEGEANYEQYF
TGTGCCAGCAGCTCCGAGGGGGAGGCGAACTACGAGCAGTACTTC
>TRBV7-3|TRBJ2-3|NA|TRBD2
CASSSLGGVADTQYF
TGTGCCAGCAGCTCCCTGGGGGGGGTGGCAGATACGCAGTATTTT
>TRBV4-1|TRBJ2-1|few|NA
CASSQDSLLQGYEQFF
TGCGCCAGCAGCCAAGATTCCCTTCTGCAGGGCTATGAGCAGTTCTTC
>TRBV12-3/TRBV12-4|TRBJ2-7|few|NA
CASSSNRAHEQYF
TGTGCCAGCAGCTCAAACAGGGCCCACGAGCAGTACTTC
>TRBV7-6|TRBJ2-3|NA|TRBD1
CASSGRTGGSTDTQYF
TGTGCCAGCAGCGGACGGACAGGGGGGAGCACAGATACGCAGTATTTT
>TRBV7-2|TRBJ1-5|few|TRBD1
CASSLYRGLNQPQHF
TGTGCCAGCAGCTTGTACAGGGGATTAAATCAGCCCCAGCATTTT
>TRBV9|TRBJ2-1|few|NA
CASSVYGGDNEQFF
TGTGCCAGCAGCGTCTACGGGGGAGACAATGAGCAGTTCTTC
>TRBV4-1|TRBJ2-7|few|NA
CASSQDYYEQYF
TGCGCCAGCAGCCAAGATTACTACGAGCAGTACTTC
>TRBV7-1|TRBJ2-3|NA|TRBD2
CASSSPYLAGGPVGLSTDTQYF
TGTGCCAGCAGCTCCCCTTACCTAGCGGGGGGGCCGGTCGGCCTAAGCACAGATACGCAGTATTTT
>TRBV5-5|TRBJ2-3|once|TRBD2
CASSLAGGELVSTDTQYF
TGTGCCAGCAGCTTGGCGGGGGGGGAGTTAGTTAGCACAGATACGCAGTATTTT
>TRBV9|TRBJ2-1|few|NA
CASSPRGPEIEQFF
TGTGCCAGCAGCCCCCGAGGACCTGAAATTGAGCAGTTCTTC
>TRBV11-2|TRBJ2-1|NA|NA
CASSLRAGQEQFF
TGTGCCAGCAGCCTCCGTGCGGGACAGGAGCAGTTCTTC
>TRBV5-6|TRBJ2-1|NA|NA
CASSYRDGNEQFF
TGTGCCAGCAGCTATAGGGACGGGAATGAGCAGTTCTTC
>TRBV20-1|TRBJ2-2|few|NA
CSAEPGSNTGELFF
TGCAGTGCGGAGCCGGGAAGCAACACCGGGGAGCTGTTTTTT
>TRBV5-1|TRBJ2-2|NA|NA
CASSDLGGAAFWELFF
TGCGCCAGCAGCGACCTGGGGGGGGCCGCCTTCTGGGAGCTGTTTTTT
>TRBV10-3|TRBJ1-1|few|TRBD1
CAISAWTGTDTEAFF
TGTGCCATCAGTGCTTGGACAGGGACCGACACTGAAGCTTTCTTT
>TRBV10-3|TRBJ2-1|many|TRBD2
CAISEGSGGSNEQFF
TGTGCCATCAGTGAAGGTAGCGGGGGGAGCAATGAGCAGTTCTTC
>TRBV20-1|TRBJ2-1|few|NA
CSARGVLASYNEQFF
TGCAGTGCTAGAGGGGTCCTAGCGTCCTACAATGAGCAGTTCTTC
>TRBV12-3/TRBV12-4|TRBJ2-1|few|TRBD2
CASSARTSGGDNEQFF
TGTGCCAGCAGTGCTCGGACTAGCGGGGGCGACAATGAGCAGTTCTTC